This TCR beta chain was recorded in a study of blood T cell repertoires in COVID-19. On the study more broadly: Sources were T cells, B-cell-depleted T cells, or PBMCs; the material itself was cDNA or gDNA.

Enrollment of patients from Seattle took place during active infection, with longitudinal follow-up. The CDR3 has 13 amino acids. The V end lost 6 bases, the J end lost 6 bases, and 18 bases lay between the germline ends. CDR1 and CDR2 (germline): SQVTM, ANQGSEA. Produced via immunoSEQ multiplex PCR; TCRdb's table is partial and in-frame only. Of about 200,000 clones in the sample, more than 75% are singletons; the top ten hold 18%. The rearrangement links TRBV29-1 to TRBJ2-7, with D maybe TRBD1 (5 bases). Sample: peripheral blood. The sequence came from a person aged 65 to 85 with COVID-19, enrolled during active disease. CDR3 nucleotide sequence: TGCAGCGTCAAATTCGGATCAGGGTTCGAGCAGTACTTC. Amino acid sequence: CSVKFGSGFEQYF.